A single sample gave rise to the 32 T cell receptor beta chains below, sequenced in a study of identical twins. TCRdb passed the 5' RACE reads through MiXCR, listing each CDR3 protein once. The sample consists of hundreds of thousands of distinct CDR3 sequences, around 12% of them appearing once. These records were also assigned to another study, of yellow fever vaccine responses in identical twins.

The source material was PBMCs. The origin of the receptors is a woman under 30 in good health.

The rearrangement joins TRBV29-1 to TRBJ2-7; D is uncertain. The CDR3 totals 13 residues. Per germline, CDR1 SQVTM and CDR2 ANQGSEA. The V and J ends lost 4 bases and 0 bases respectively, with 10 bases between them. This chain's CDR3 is CSVAPGSSYEQYF. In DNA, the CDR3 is TGCAGCGTTGCTCCAGGCAGCTCCTACGAGCAGTACTTC.

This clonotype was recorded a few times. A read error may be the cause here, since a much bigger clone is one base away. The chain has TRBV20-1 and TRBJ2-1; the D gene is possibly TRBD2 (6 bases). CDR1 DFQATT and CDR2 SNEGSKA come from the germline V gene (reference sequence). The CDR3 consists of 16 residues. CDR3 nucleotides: TGCTGTGCTAAACCCAGCGGGTTAAGCTCCTACAATGAGCAGTTCTTC. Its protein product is CCAKPSGLSSYNEQFF.

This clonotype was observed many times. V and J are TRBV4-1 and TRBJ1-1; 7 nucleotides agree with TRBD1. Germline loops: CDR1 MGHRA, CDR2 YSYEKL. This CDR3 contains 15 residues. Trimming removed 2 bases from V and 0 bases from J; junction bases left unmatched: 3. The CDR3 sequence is CASSQQTGLNTEAFF. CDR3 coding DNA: TGCGCCAGCAGCCAACAGACAGGGTTGAACACTGAAGCTTTCTTT.

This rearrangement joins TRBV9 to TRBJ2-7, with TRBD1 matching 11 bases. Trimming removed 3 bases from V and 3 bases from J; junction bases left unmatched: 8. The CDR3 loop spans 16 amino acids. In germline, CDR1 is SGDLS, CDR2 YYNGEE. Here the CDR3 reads CASSARPGTGGYEQYF. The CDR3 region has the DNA TGTGCCAGCAGCGCCCGCCCCGGGACAGGGGGCTACGAGCAGTACTTC.

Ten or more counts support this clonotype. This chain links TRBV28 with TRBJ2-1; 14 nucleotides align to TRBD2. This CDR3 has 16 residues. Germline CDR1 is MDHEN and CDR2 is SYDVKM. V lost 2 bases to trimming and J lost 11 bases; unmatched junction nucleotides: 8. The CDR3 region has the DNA TGTGCCAGCAGTTTACCGGGGACTAGCGGGAGTTCAAAGCAGTTCTTC. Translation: CASSLPGTSGSSKQFF.

DNA for the CDR3: TGTGCCAGCAGCCCGCTCCTCGCTGCCGGCGGGAGGGCTACCTACGAGCAGTACTTC. Protein sequence: CASSPLLAAGGRATYEQYF. The genes are TRBV3-1 and TRBJ2-7; 9 bases line up with TRBD2. The germline gives CDR1 LGHDT, CDR2 YNNKEL (reference sequence). CDR3 length: 19 amino acids. V was pared by 4 bases and J by 2 bases, with 18 bases of the junction left unmatched.

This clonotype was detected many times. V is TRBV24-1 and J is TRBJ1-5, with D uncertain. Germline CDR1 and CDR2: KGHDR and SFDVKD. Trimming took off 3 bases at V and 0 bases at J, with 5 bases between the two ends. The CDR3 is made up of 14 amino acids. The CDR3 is CATSDVYSNQPQHF. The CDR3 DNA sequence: TGTGCCACCAGTGATGTATATAGCAATCAGCCCCAGCATTTT.

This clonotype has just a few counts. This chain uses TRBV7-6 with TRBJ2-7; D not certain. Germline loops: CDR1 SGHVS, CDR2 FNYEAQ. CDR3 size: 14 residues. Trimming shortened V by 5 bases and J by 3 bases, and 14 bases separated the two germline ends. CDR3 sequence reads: CASSPASGVYEQYF. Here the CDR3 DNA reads TGTGCCAGCAGCCCCGCTTCAGGAGTCTACGAGCAGTACTTC.

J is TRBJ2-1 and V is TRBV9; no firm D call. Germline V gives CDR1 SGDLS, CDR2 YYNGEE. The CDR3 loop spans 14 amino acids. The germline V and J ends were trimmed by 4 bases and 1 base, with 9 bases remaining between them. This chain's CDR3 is CASSFETSYNEQFF. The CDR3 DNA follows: TGTGCCAGCAGCTTTGAGACTTCCTACAATGAGCAGTTCTTC. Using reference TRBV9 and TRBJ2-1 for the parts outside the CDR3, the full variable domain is DSGVTQTPKHLITATGQRVTLRCSPRSGDLSVYWYQQSLDQGLQFLIQYYNGEERAKGNILERFSAQQFPDLHSELNLSSLELGDSALYFCASSFETSYNEQFFGPGTRLTVL.

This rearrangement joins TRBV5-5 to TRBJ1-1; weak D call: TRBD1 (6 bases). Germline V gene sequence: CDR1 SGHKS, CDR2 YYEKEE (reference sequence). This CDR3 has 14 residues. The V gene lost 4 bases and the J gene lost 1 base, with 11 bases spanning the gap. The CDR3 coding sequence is TGTGCCAGCAGCCCCCAGGGACAGAACACTGAAGCTTTCTTT. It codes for CASSPQGQNTEAFF.

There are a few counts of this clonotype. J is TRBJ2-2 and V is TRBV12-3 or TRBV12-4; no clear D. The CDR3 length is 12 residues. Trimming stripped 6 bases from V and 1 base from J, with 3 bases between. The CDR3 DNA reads TGTGCCAGCAGATGGAACACCGGGGAGCTGTTTTTT. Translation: CASRWNTGELFF.

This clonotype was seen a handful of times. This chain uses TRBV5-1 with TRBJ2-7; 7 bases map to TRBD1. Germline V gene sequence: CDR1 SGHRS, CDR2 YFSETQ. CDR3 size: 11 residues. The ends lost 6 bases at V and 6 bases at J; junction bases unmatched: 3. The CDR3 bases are TGCGCCAGCAAGGGGGCCCTCGAGCAGTACTTC. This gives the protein CASKGALEQYF.

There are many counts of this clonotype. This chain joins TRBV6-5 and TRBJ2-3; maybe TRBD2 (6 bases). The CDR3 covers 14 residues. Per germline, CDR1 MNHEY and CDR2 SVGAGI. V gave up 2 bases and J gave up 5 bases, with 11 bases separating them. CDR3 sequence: CASSYAGTRDTQYF. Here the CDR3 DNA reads TGTGCCAGCAGTTACGCGGGGACGAGAGATACGCAGTATTTT.

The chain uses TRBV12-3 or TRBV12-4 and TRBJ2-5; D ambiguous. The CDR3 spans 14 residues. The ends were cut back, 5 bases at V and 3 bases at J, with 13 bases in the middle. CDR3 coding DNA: TGTGCCAGCAGTACGGCCGGGTGGGAAGAGACCCAGTACTTC. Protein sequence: CASSTAGWEETQYF.

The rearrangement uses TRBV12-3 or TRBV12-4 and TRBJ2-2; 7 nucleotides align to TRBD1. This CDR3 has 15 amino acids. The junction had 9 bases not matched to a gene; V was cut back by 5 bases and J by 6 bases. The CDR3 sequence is CASSPITQGAGELFF. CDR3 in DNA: TGTGCCAGCAGTCCGATCACTCAGGGGGCCGGGGAGCTGTTTTTT.

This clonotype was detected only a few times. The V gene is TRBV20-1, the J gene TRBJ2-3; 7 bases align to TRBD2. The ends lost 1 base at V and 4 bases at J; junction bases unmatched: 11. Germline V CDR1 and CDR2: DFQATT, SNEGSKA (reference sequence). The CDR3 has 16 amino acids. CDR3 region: CSARAPRQGGPDTQYF. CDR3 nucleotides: TGCAGTGCTAGAGCCCCGAGGCAGGGAGGGCCAGATACGCAGTATTTT.

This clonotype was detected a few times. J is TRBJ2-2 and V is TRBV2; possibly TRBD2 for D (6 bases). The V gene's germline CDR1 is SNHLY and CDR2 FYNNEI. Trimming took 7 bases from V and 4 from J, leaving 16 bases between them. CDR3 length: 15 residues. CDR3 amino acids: CASTGSGRVTGELFF. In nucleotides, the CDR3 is TGTGCCAGCACCGGGAGCGGCAGAGTCACCGGGGAGCTGTTTTTT.

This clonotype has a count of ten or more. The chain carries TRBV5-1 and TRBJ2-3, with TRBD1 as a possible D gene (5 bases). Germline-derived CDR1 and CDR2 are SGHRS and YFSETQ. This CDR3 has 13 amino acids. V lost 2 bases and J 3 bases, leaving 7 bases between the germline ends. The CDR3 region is CASSFDRTDTQYF. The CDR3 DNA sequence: TGCGCCAGCAGCTTCGACAGAACAGATACGCAGTATTTT.

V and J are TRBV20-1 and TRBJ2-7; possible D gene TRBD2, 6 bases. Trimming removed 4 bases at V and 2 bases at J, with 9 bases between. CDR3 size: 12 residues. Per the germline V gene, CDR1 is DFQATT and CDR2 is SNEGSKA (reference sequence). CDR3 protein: CSAKAGTYEQYF. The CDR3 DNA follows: TGCAGTGCTAAAGCGGGTACCTACGAGCAGTACTTC.

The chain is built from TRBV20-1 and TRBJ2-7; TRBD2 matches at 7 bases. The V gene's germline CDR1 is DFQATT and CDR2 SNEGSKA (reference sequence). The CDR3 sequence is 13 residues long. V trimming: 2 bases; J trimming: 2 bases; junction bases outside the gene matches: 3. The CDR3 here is CSARKAGPYEQYV. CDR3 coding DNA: TGCAGTGCTAGAAAAGCGGGGCCCTACGAGCAGTACGTC.

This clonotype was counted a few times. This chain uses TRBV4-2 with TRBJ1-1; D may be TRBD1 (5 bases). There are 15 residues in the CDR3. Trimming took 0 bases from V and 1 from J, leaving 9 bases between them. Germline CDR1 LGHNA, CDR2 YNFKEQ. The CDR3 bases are TGTGCCAGCAGCCAAGATAGGGGCTGGAACACTGAAGCTTTCTTT. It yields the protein CASSQDRGWNTEAFF.

The CDR3 DNA reads TGTGCCAGCAGCCTGGTCGCGGGGGGGCTAGAGTCTAAGCAGTTCTTC. Translation: CASSLVAGGLESKQFF. This chain connects TRBV3-1 to TRBJ2-1, with 9 positions matching TRBD2. This CDR3 is 16 amino acids long. Germline V gives CDR1 LGHDT, CDR2 YNNKEL (reference sequence). V trimming: 4 bases; J trimming: 11 bases; junction bases outside the gene matches: 15.

Here the CDR3 reads CASSQIAGIPEAFF. For the CDR3, the DNA is TGCGCCAGCAGCCAAATAGCAGGGATCCCTGAAGCTTTCTTT. The chain links TRBV4-1 to TRBJ1-1, with D perhaps matching TRBD1 (5 bases). Germline values: CDR1 MGHRA, CDR2 YSYEKL. Trimming cost V 2 bases and J 6 bases, with 13 bases left between them. The CDR3 is 14 amino acids.

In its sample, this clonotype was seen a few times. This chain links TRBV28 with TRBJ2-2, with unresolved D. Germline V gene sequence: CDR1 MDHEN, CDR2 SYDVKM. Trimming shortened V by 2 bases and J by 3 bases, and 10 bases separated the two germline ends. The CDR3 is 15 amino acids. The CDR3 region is CASSLEALDTGELFF. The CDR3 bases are TGTGCCAGCAGTTTAGAAGCGTTGGACACCGGGGAGCTGTTTTTT.

The CDR3 sequence is CSAWEGQVETQYF. CDR3 coding DNA: TGCAGTGCTTGGGAGGGCCAGGTGGAGACCCAGTACTTC. This chain uses TRBV20-1 with TRBJ2-5; 7 nucleotides match TRBD2. This CDR3 comprises 13 residues. The junction had 8 bases not matched to a gene; V was cut back by 5 bases and J by 5 bases. Germline V gene sequence: CDR1 DFQATT, CDR2 SNEGSKA (reference sequence).

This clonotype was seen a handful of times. CDR3 in amino acids: CASSWGGTSGANVLTF. For the CDR3, the DNA is TGTGCCAGCAGCTGGGGGGGTACCTCAGGGGCCAACGTCCTGACTTTC. The rearrangement uses TRBV3-1 and TRBJ2-6; 7 nucleotides match TRBD2. The ends lost 5 bases at V and 4 bases at J; junction bases unmatched: 8. This CDR3 has 16 residues. Germline CDR1 is LGHDT and CDR2 is YNNKEL (reference sequence).

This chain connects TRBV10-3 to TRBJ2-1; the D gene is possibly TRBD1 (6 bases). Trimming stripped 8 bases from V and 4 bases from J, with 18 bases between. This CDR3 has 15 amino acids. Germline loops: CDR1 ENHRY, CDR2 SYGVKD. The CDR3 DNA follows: TGTGCCATCGGCCTTCAGGGGAAGGTGTACAATGAGCAGTTCTTC. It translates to CAIGLQGKVYNEQFF.

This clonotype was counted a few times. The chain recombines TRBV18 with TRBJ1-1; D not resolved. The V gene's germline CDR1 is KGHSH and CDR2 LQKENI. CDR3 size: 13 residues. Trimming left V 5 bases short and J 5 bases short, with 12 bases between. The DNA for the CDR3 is TGTGCCAGCTCAGCGGCGGCTGGGACTGAAGCTTTCTTT. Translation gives CASSAAAGTEAFF.

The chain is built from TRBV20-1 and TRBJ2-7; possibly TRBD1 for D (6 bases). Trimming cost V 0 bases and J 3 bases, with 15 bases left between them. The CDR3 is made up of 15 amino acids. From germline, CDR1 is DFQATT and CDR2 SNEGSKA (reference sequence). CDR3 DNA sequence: TGCAGTGCTAGAGAGGAGGCAGGGGCGCGCTACGAGCAGTACTTC. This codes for CSAREEAGARYEQYF.

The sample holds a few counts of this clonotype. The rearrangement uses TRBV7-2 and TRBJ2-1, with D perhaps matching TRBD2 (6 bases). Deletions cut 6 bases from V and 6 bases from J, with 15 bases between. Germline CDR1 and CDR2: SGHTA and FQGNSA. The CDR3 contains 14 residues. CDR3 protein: CASRSGLRPNEQFF. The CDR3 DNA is TGTGCCAGCAGGAGCGGGCTCCGCCCCAATGAGCAGTTCTTC. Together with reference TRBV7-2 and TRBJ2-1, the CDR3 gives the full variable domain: GAGVSQSPSNKVTEKGKDVELRCDPISGHTALYWYRQSLGQGLEFLIYFQGNSAPDKSGLPSDRFSAERTGGSVSTLTIQRTQQEDSAVYLCASRSGLRPNEQFFGPGTRLTVL.

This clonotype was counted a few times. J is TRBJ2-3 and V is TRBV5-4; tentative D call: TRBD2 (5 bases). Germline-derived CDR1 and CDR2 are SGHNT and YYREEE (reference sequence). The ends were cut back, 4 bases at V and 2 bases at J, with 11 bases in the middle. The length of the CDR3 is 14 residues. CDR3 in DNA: TGTGCCAGCAGCAAAGCGGAGATCACAGATACGCAGTATTTT. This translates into CASSKAEITDTQYF. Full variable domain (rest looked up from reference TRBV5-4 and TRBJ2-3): ETGVTQSPTHLIKTRGQQVTLRCSSQSGHNTVSWYQQALGQGPQFIFQYYREEENGRGNFPPRFSGLQFPNYSSELNVNALELDDSALYLCASSKAEITDTQYFGPGTRLTVL.

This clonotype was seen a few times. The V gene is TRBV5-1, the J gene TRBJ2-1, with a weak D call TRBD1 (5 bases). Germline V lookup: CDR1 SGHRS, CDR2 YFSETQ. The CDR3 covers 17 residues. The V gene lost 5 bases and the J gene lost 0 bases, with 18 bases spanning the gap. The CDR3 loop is CASSYAYRLSSYNEQFF. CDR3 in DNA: TGCGCCAGCAGTTATGCGTACAGGTTGAGCTCCTACAATGAGCAGTTCTTC. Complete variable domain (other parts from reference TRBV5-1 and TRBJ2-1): KAGVTQTPRYLIKTRGQQVTLSCSPISGHRSVSWYQQTPGQGLQFLFEYFSETQRNKGNFPGRFSGRQFSNSRSEMNVSTLELGDSALYLCASSYAYRLSSYNEQFFGPGTRLTVL.